This entry lists 15 T cell receptor beta chains sequenced from one sample in a study of beta chain features in type 1 diabetes. Overall study results and limits: Moderately but significantly shorter TCRB CDR3s were found in Type 1 diabetes patients in all four CD4+ subsets.

Every bit of the isolated RNA underwent reverse transcription, so sequencing read expressed TCRB transcripts. The table came from immunoSEQ multiplex PCR; TCRdb's copy has only in-frame clones and leaves some out. Of a few hundred thousand clones listed, 14% are singletons. The antigens for these receptors are not known. Sequenced input: naive CD4+ T cells from blood. These TCRs come from a young man with type 1 diabetes.

In this sample, this clone turned up a few times. This chain joins TRBV7-2 and TRBJ1-1, with 7 positions matching TRBD1. After removal of 5 bases from V and 4 bases from J, the junction contained 4 bases not matched to a gene. The length of the CDR3 is 13 residues. The germline V gene encodes CDR1 SGHTA and CDR2 FQGNSA. The CDR3 region has the DNA TGTGCCAGCAGCCAGACAGGGTCCACTGAAGCTTTCTTT. Translation: CASSQTGSTEAFF.

This clone was seen only a few times. This chain joins TRBV2 and TRBJ2-7, with D possibly being TRBD1 (5 bases). Germline CDR1 is SNHLY and CDR2 is FYNNEI. The CDR3 totals 13 residues. V was trimmed by 3 bases and J by 0 bases, leaving 6 bases between them. The CDR3 nucleotides read TGTGCCAGCAGTGACGACAGCTCCTACGAGCAGTACTTC. Translating gives CASSDDSSYEQYF.

V gene TRBV4-2 combines with J gene TRBJ1-1; TRBD1 might be the D (6 bases). The germline V gene has CDR1 LGHNA and CDR2 YNFKEQ. The V gene lost 1 base and the J gene lost 4 bases, with 10 bases spanning the gap. The CDR3 extends over 14 amino acids. The CDR3 is CASSQARGVTEAFF. CDR3 DNA: TGTGCCAGCAGCCAAGCCAGGGGTGTCACTGAAGCTTTCTTT.

The chain couples TRBV6-5 to TRBJ1-1; no clear D gene. The CDR3 contains 15 residues. The germline V gene encodes CDR1 MNHEY and CDR2 SVGAGI. V was cut by 0 bases and J by 0 bases, with 8 bases left in between. The CDR3 nucleotides are TGTGCCAGCAGTTACTCCTCGACAATGAACACTGAAGCTTTCTTT. Protein product: CASSYSSTMNTEAFF.

The chain carries TRBV5-1 and TRBJ2-1; TRBD1 is a possible D gene (6 bases). The CDR3 has 15 amino acids. Per the germline V gene, CDR1 is SGHRS and CDR2 is YFSETQ. V was trimmed by 4 bases and J by 7 bases, leaving 18 bases between them. This CDR3 is CASSQQGQEVNEQFF. CDR3 DNA sequence: TGCGCCAGCAGCCAACAGGGTCAGGAAGTAAATGAGCAGTTCTTC.

This clone was counted between two and nine times. This chain joins TRBV7-6 and TRBJ2-4; 7 nucleotides align to TRBD1. The V gene end was trimmed by 4 bases and the J gene end by 1 base; junction bases not matched to a gene: 7. The V gene's germline CDR1 is SGHVS and CDR2 FNYEAQ. The CDR3 is 16 amino acids. The DNA of the CDR3 is TGTGCCAGCAGCTCCCGAGGGGGCGCGGCCAAAAACATTCAGTACTTC. This codes for CASSSRGGAAKNIQYF. The complete variable domain, with remaining parts taken from reference TRBV7-6 and TRBJ2-4, reads GAGVSQSPRYKVTKRGQDVALRCDPISGHVSLYWYRQALGQGPEFLTYFNYEAQQDKSGLPNDRFSAERPEGSISTLTIQRTEQRDSAMYRCASSSRGGAAKNIQYFGAGTRLSVL.

V is TRBV2 and J is TRBJ2-1; 9 bases match TRBD2. This CDR3 spans 14 amino acids. Germline loops: CDR1 SNHLY, CDR2 FYNNEI. V shed 5 bases, J shed 9 bases, and the junction held 8 bases outside the gene matches. CDR3 sequence reads: CASSSSGSDVEQFF. The CDR3 nucleotides are TGTGCCAGCAGTAGTAGCGGGAGTGATGTTGAGCAGTTCTTC.

The chain joins TRBV6-5 to TRBJ2-1, with TRBD2 identical over 12 bases. The CDR3 spans 14 residues. Trimming removed 6 bases from V and 5 bases from J; junction bases left unmatched: 2. Germline values: CDR1 MNHEY, CDR2 SVGAGI. The CDR3 here is CASSRLAGDNEQFF. The CDR3, as DNA: TGTGCCAGCAGCCGACTAGCGGGGGACAATGAGCAGTTCTTC.

This clone was found a few times. This chain links TRBV6-5 with TRBJ1-1; D is undetermined. The CDR3 extends over 13 amino acids. V dropped 1 base and J dropped 5 bases, with 8 bases sitting between them. CDR1 and CDR2 from the germline V gene are MNHEY and SVGAGI. In DNA form, the CDR3 reads TGTGCCAGCAGTTACTTGGGGAGGACTGAAGCTTTCTTT. Encoded protein: CASSYLGRTEAFF.

This clone turned up a few times. Other DNA sequences in this sample translate to the same CDR3. V and J are TRBV7-9 and TRBJ1-1; D not certain. CDR1 SEHNR and CDR2 FQNEAQ come from the germline V gene (reference sequence). Trimming stripped 4 bases from V and 0 bases from J, with 6 bases between. The CDR3 is made up of 13 amino acids. Written as DNA, the CDR3 is TGTGCCAGCAGCTCAACAGTGAACACTGAAGCTTTCTTT. Translation gives CASSSTVNTEAFF.

This clone was observed a few times. The J gene is TRBJ1-2, the V gene TRBV12-5; 8 positions agree with TRBD1. The germline V gene has CDR1 LGHNT and CDR2 FRNRAP. This CDR3 region has 13 residues. The J segment lost 8 bases and the V segment lost 6 bases, leaving 8 bases of the junction unmatched. CDR3 loop: CASGKQGAGGYTF. The CDR3 nucleotides are TGTGCTAGTGGAAAGCAGGGGGCTGGGGGCTACACCTTC.

V usage is TRBV4-1 and J usage is TRBJ1-1, with D unresolved. The V end was cut by 4 bases, the J end by 1 base, with 22 bases between. This CDR3 spans 18 amino acids. Germline CDR1 reads MGHRA; CDR2 reads YSYEKL. CDR3 loop: CASSLLVREGRTNTEAFF. The CDR3 region has the DNA TGCGCCAGCAGCCTGTTAGTCCGGGAAGGACGGACGAACACTGAAGCTTTCTTT.

A few counts support this clone. The chain joins TRBV27 to TRBJ1-1; 11 bases fit TRBD1. The germline gives CDR1 MNHEY, CDR2 SMNVEV (reference sequence). V shed 5 bases and J 3 bases; nucleotides not matched to a gene: 5. CDR3 size: 15 residues. The CDR3: CASSKGQGADTEAFF. CDR3 sequence (DNA): TGTGCCAGCAGTAAAGGACAGGGGGCCGACACTGAAGCTTTCTTT.

This chain uses TRBV18 with TRBJ2-7; 7 nucleotides line up with TRBD1. V shed 3 bases, J shed 7 bases, and the junction held 6 bases outside the gene matches. This CDR3 comprises 13 residues. Germline loops: CDR1 KGHSH, CDR2 LQKENI. The CDR3 loop is CASSPGTAREQYF. The DNA of the CDR3 is TGTGCCAGCTCACCGGGGACAGCGCGGGAGCAGTACTTC.

This clone appeared a few times. The chain joins TRBV4-1 to TRBJ1-1; D may be TRBD1 (5 bases). The V gene's germline CDR1 is MGHRA and CDR2 YSYEKL. Deletions cut 4 bases from V and 5 bases from J, with 17 bases between. CDR3 size: 15 residues. Written as DNA, the CDR3 is TGCGCCAGCAGCCCCCCTCTTAGGGGAAGGACTGAAGCTTTCTTT. Its protein product is CASSPPLRGRTEAFF.